The clone carrying this TCR beta chain was counted at least ten times. Unique molecular identifiers were incorporated into the prepared TCRbeta library. TCRdb ran MiXCR on the PCR reads and lists one entry per CDR3 protein. This table has 90,000 to 100,000 distinct CDR3 sequences, about 12% appearing once. CDR3 size: 13 residues. Germline CDR1 reads DFQATT; CDR2 reads SNEGSKA (reference sequence). V shed 5 bases and J shed 5 bases, with 15 bases lying between them. This entry belongs to a study of T-cell reconstitution after alpha-beta-depleted transplantation in children. This receptor was identified in a human donor who donated a stem cell graft to a child with inherited bone marrow failure. The material was PBMCs from the stem cell graft donor, obtained from the stem cell graft. The chain combines TRBV20-1 with TRBJ2-5, with D perhaps TRBD2 (5 bases). The CDR3 protein is CSAEFRGAETQYF. The DNA of the CDR3 is TGCAGTGCTGAGTTCCGGGGTGCTGAGACCCAGTACTTC.